A selection of T cell receptor beta chains follows, all from one sample in a study of OX40 agonist ivuxolimab in advanced cancers. Sequencing used immunoSEQ multiplex PCR; TCRdb keeps in-frame clones, though not all of them. In the table there are about 45,000 clones, 75% to 90% of which are singletons. The sequenced sample was CD4+ or CD8+ T cells sorted from blood, obtained in a trial of the OX40 agonist ivuxolimab. All receptors come from an adult with an advanced solid tumor such as melanoma, head and neck, liver or kidney cancer. Both conserved end residues are part of each CDR3. D genes are given only for firm matches. Only part of the rows carry a size: once, few, many, or a class if the clone is expanded.

V gene,clone size,J gene,D gene,CDR3 DNA,CDR3 protein
TRBV27,.,TRBJ1-2,.,TGTGCCAGCAGTCCATTAGGAGGGCTAAAAAACTATGGTTACACCTTC,CASSPLGGLKNYGYTF
TRBV2,.,TRBJ1-2,.,TGTGCCAGCAGTGACAGGCCTGGCTATGGCTACACCTTC,CASSDRPGYGYTF
TRBV7-8,.,TRBJ2-1,.,TGTGCCAGCAGCTTACTAGTAGGCCAGACCTACAATGAGCAGTTCTTC,CASSLLVGQTYNEQFF
TRBV19,.,TRBJ1-5,.,TGTGCCAGTAAAATGGGGGGTAGCAATCAGCCCCAGCATTTT,CASKMGGSNQPQHF
TRBV4-1,.,TRBJ2-7,.,TGCGCCAGCAGCCAAGACGACGCCTTAGAGGAGCAGTACTTC,CASSQDDALEEQYF
TRBV15,.,TRBJ2-7,.,TGTGCCACCAGCAGAGATAAGGCCGCGGGCGCCTACGAGCAGTACTTC,CATSRDKAAGAYEQYF
TRBV5-1,.,TRBJ2-5,.,TGCGCCAGCAGCTTGGAATGGGCGCCTCCCGGGGAGACCCAGTACTTC,CASSLEWAPPGETQYF
TRBV28,.,TRBJ1-3,.,TGTGCCAGCAGCTGGTGGTCTGGAAACACCATATATTTT,CASSWWSGNTIYF
TRBV13,.,TRBJ2-7,TRBD2,TGTGCCAGCAGCCGGGGACTAGCGGATACCTACGAGCAGTACTTC,CASSRGLADTYEQYF
TRBV28,.,TRBJ2-3,TRBD2,TGTGCCAGCAGTTTTGAAGCGGGGGATTCTAGCACAGATACGCAGTATTTT,CASSFEAGDSSTDTQYF
TRBV28,once,TRBJ2-7,.,TGTGCCAGCAGGGCAATGGGCTACGAGCAGTACTTC,CASRAMGYEQYF
TRBV2,few,TRBJ1-1,.,TGTGCCAGCAGTGAGTCTGGGCTGAACACTGAAGCTTTCTTT,CASSESGLNTEAFF
TRBV5-5,.,TRBJ1-1,.,TGTGCCAGCAGCTTTGGGGTCACACCCGTCGAAGCTTTCTTT,CASSFGVTPVEAFF
TRBV7-8,.,TRBJ2-7,.,TGTGCCAGCAGCCAGGGACGGGTGTACGAGCAGTACTTC,CASSQGRVYEQYF
TRBV6-4,.,TRBJ2-1,.,TGTGCCAGCAGTGACTCATTTTGGGGAAACAATGAGCAGTTCTTC,CASSDSFWGNNEQFF
TRBV13,.,TRBJ1-1,.,TGTGCCAGCAGCTTAGGACTCCCTGAAGCTTTCTTT,CASSLGLPEAFF
TRBV28,.,TRBJ2-7,.,TGTGCCAGCTTGTCCCGGGAGCCTAGTGACGAGCAGTACTTC,CASLSREPSDEQYF
TRBV27,.,TRBJ1-5,.,TGTGCCAGCAGTGGAAGAGGCCTCAGGCAGCCCCAGCATTTT,CASSGRGLRQPQHF
TRBV11-3,.,TRBJ1-4,.,TGTGCCAGCAGCCCTCGCAGGGGACCAACTAATGAAAAACTGTTTTTT,CASSPRRGPTNEKLFF
TRBV7-8,.,TRBJ1-1,.,TGTGCCAGCAGCCCGCCGGGTGAAGCTTTCTTT,CASSPPGEAFF
TRBV6-6,few,TRBJ2-7,.,TGTGCCAGCACCACAGCCTACGAGCAGTACTTC,CASTTAYEQYF
TRBV13,.,TRBJ2-5,TRBD2,TGTGCCAGCAGCTTAACTAGCGAAGAGACCCAGTACTTC,CASSLTSEETQYF
TRBV5-1,.,TRBJ1-1,TRBD1,TGCGCCAGCAGCTTGGTGACAGGGGGCAACACTGAAGCTTTCTTT,CASSLVTGGNTEAFF
TRBV5-1,.,TRBJ2-7,TRBD1,TGCGCCAGCAGCTTTCTGGGACAGACCTACGAGCAGTACTTC,CASSFLGQTYEQYF
TRBV13,.,TRBJ2-7,.,TGTGCCAGCAGCTTAGGGGGGCACTACGAGCAGTACTTC,CASSLGGHYEQYF
TRBV27,.,TRBJ1-1,.,TGTGCCAGCAGTTATAGGGGCGGGAGCACTGAAGCTTTCTTT,CASSYRGGSTEAFF
TRBV5-4,.,TRBJ2-3,TRBD2,TGTGCCAGCAGCGCGACTAGCGGGGGGTCAGATACGCAGTATTTT,CASSATSGGSDTQYF
TRBV9,.,TRBJ2-5,.,TGTGCCAGCAGCGTAAGGAGGGGGGAGGGGACCCAGTACTTC,CASSVRRGEGTQYF
TRBV18,.,TRBJ2-3,.,TGTGCCAGCTCACCACTTCTTGGGGGCACAGATACGCAGTATTTT,CASSPLLGGTDTQYF
TRBV11-3,.,TRBJ2-3,.,TGTGCCAGCAGCTCCCGGGGCGGCCCCTGGGGCACAGATACGCAGTATTTT,CASSSRGGPWGTDTQYF
TRBV13,.,TRBJ1-1,.,TGTGCCAGCAGCCCGGGACTGAGGAACACTGAAGCTTTCTTT,CASSPGLRNTEAFF
TRBV4-1,.,TRBJ2-1,.,TGCGCCAGCCGAGGCCCGGGACTCCCCCGGGATGAGCAGTTCTTC,CASRGPGLPRDEQFF
TRBV29-1,.,TRBJ2-3,.,TGCAGCGTTGAACAGCCTAGCACAGATACGCAGTATTTT,CSVEQPSTDTQYF
TRBV7-8,.,TRBJ2-5,.,TGTGCCAGCAGCCCACCTAGCGACTCACGGGAGACCCAGTACTTC,CASSPPSDSRETQYF
TRBV4-1,.,TRBJ1-2,.,TGCGCCAGCAGCCGACCCGACCTTAACTATGGCTACACCTTC,CASSRPDLNYGYTF
TRBV7-9,.,TRBJ2-7,.,TGTGCCAGCAGCTTAGGCCTGAGCTCTACCTACGAGCAGTACTTC,CASSLGLSSTYEQYF
TRBV18,.,TRBJ2-6,.,TGTGCCAGCTCGCCCTCGACAGGTCCCTCCAACGTCCTGACTTTC,CASSPSTGPSNVLTF
TRBV5-6,.,TRBJ2-7,.,TGTGCCAGCAGCCTAGGGAACGAGCAGTACTTC,CASSLGNEQYF
TRBV5-1,.,TRBJ2-2,TRBD1,TGCGCCAGCAGCCCCCCCGGGACAGGGGTGTATGGCACCGGGGAGCTGTTTTTT,CASSPPGTGVYGTGELFF
TRBV4-3,.,TRBJ2-7,TRBD2,TGCGCCAGCAGCCAGACCGGGACTAGCGTCTACGAGCAGTACTTC,CASSQTGTSVYEQYF
TRBV6-4,.,TRBJ2-6,.,TGTGCCAGCAGTGACAAACCGGGACACCCCATCTCTGGGGCCAACGTCCTGACTTTC,CASSDKPGHPISGANVLTF
TRBV11-2,.,TRBJ2-3,TRBD2,TGTGCCAGCAGCTTACGATTTACTAGCGTAGATACGCAGTATTTT,CASSLRFTSVDTQYF
TRBV5-5,.,TRBJ1-2,.,TGTGCCAGCAGCTTGTGGGTAGGGGCCGATGGCTACACCTTC,CASSLWVGADGYTF
TRBV15,medium-sized,TRBJ2-7,TRBD2,TGTGCCACCTCCGGGGGGTGGGAGCAGTACTTC,CATSGGWEQYF
TRBV5-5,.,TRBJ2-3,TRBD1,TGTGCCAGCAGCTTGGCGGGACAGGGGGCATGGTTT,CASSLAGQGAWF
TRBV9,.,TRBJ2-1,TRBD2,TGTGCCAGCAGCCCTCCGACTAGCGGGAGTTTCAATGAGCAGTTCTTC,CASSPPTSGSFNEQFF
TRBV21-1,.,TRBJ2-6,.,TGTGCCAGCAGCAAAGGGATGGCAGGGGCGAAGCAAGGAACTGGGGCCAACGTCCTGACTTTC,CASSKGMAGAKQGTGANVLTF
TRBV4-1,few,TRBJ2-7,TRBD2,TGCGCCAGCAGCCAAACTAGCGGGACCTACGAGCAGTACTTC,CASSQTSGTYEQYF
TRBV19,.,TRBJ1-6,.,TGTGCCAGTAGTATAAATGGGATCGACTATAATTCACCCCTCCACTTT,CASSINGIDYNSPLHF